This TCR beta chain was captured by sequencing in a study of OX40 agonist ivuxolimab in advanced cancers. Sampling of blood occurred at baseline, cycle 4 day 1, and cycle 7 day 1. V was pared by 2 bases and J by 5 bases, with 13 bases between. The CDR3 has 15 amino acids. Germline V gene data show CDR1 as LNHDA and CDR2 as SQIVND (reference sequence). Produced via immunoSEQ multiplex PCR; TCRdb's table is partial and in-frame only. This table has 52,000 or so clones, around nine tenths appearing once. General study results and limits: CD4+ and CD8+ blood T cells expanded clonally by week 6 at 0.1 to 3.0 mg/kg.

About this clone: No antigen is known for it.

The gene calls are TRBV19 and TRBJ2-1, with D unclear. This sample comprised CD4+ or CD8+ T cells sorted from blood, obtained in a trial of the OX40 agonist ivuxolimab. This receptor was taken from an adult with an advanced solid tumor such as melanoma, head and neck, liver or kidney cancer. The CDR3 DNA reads TGTGCCAGTAGTATACTGGACCCTCCAAACAATGAGCAGTTCTTC. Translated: CASSILDPPNNEQFF.